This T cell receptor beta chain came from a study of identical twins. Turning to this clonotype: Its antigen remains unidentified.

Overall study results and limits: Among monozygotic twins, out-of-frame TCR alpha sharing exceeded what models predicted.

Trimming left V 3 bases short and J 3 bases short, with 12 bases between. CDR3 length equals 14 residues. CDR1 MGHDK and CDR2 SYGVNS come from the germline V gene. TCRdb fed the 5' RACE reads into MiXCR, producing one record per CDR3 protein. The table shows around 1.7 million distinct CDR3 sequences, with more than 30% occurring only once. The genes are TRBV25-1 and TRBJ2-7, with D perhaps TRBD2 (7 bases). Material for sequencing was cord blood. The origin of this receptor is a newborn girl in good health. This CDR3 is CASSDAGALYEQYF. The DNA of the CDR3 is TGTGCCAGCAGTGATGCGGGGGCCCTCTACGAGCAGTACTTC.